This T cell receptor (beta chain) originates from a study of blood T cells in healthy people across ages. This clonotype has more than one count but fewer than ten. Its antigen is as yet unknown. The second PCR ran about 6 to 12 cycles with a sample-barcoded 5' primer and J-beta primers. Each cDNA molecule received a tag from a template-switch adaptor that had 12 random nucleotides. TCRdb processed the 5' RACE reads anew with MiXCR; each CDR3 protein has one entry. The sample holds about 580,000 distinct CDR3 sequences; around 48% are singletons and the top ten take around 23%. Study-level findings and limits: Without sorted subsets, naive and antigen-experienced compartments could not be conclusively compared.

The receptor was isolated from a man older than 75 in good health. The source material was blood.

In DNA form, the CDR3 reads TGCAGTGCCCGGACTAGAGATACGCAGTATTTT. Translated: CSARTRDTQYF. The V gene is TRBV20-1, the J gene TRBJ2-3, with 7 bases fitting TRBD2. This CDR3 comprises 11 residues. The germline V gene has CDR1 DFQATT and CDR2 SNEGSKA (reference sequence). V trimming: 6 bases; J trimming: 5 bases; junction bases outside the gene matches: 2.